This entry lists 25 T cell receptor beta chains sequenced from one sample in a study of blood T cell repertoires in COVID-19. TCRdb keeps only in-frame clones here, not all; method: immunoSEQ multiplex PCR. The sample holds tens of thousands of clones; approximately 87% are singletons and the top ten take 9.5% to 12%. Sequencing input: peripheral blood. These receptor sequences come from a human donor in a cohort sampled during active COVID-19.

This CDR3 is CASTRGRTDTQYF. The CDR3 DNA sequence: TGTGCCAGTACGCGGGGGCGCACAGATACGCAGTATTTT. The chain recombines TRBV19 with TRBJ2-3, with D possibly being TRBD2 (7 bases). Germline V gives CDR1 LNHDA, CDR2 SQIVND (reference sequence). V was trimmed by 7 bases and J by 1 base, leaving 9 bases between them. CDR3 length: 13 amino acids.

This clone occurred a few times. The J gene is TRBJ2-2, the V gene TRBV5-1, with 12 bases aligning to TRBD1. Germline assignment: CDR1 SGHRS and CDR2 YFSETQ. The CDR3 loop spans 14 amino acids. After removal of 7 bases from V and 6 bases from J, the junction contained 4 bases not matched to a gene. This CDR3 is CASGGTGGSGELFF. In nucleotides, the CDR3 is TGCGCCAGCGGCGGGACAGGGGGCTCCGGGGAGCTGTTTTTT.

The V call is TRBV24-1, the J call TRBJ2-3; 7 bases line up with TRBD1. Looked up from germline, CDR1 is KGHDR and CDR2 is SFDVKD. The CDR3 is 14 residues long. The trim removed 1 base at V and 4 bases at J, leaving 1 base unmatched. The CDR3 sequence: CATSDFTGADTQYF. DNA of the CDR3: TGTGCCACCAGTGATTTTACAGGGGCAGATACGCAGTATTTT.

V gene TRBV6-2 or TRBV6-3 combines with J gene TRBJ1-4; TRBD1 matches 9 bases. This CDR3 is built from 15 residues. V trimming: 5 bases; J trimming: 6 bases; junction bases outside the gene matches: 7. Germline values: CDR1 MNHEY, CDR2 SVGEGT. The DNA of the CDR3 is TGTGCCAGCAGTCGGGACAGGGCCTCGGATGAAAAACTGTTTTTT. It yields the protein CASSRDRASDEKLFF.

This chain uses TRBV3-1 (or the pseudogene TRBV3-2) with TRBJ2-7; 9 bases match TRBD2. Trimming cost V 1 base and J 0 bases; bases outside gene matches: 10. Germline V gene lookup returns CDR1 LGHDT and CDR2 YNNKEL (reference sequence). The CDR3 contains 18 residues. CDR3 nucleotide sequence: TGTGCCAGCAGCCAAGTGACGTCGGGCGGGGGGGGCTCCTACGAGCAGTACTTC. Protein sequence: CASSQVTSGGGGSYEQYF.

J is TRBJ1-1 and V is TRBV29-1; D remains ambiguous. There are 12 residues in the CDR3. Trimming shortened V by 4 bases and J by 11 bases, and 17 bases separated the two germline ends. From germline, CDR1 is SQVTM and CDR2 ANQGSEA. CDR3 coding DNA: TGCAGCGTTGGGATGATGGGAGAAAAGGCTTTCTTT. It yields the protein CSVGMMGEKAFF.

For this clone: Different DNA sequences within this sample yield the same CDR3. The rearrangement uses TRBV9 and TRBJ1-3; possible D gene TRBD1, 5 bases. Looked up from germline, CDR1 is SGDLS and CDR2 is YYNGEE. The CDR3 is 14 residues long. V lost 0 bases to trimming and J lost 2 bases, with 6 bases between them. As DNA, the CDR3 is TGTGCCAGCAGCGTAGGGGGGGCTGGAAACACCATATATTTT. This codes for CASSVGGAGNTIYF.

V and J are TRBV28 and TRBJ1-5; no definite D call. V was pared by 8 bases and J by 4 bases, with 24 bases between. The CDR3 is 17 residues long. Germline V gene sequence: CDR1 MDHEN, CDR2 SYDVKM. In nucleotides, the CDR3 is TGTGCCAGCCGTTCCTCGGCCCCTCGGGGTGCAAATCAGCCCCAGCATTTT. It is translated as CASRSSAPRGANQPQHF.

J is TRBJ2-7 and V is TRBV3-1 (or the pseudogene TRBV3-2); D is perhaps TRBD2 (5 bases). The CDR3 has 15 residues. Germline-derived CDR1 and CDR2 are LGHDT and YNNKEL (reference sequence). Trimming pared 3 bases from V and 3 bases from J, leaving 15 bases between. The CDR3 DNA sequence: TGTGCCAGCAGCCACGGTCGGGGAATGGGCTACGAGCAGTACTTC. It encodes CASSHGRGMGYEQYF.

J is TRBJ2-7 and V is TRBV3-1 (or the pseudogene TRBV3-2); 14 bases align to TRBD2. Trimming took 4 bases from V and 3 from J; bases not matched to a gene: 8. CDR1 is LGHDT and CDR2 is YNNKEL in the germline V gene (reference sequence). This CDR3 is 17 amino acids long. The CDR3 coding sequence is TGTGCCAGCAGCCGGGGGGGGACTAGCGGGAGAATCTACGAGCAGTACTTC. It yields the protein CASSRGGTSGRIYEQYF.

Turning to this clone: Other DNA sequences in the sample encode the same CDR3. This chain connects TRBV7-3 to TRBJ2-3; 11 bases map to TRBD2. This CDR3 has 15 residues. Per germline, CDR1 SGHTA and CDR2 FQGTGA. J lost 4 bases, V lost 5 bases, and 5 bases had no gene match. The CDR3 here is CASSLSGGAADTQYF. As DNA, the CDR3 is TGTGCCAGCAGCCTTAGCGGGGGGGCAGCAGATACGCAGTATTTT.

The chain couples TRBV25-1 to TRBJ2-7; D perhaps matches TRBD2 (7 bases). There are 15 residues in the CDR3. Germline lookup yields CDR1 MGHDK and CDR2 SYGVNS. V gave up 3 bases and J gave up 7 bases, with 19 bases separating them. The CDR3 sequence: CASSDSGGVWSEQYF. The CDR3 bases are TGTGCCAGCAGTGATTCGGGGGGCGTTTGGAGTGAGCAGTACTTC.

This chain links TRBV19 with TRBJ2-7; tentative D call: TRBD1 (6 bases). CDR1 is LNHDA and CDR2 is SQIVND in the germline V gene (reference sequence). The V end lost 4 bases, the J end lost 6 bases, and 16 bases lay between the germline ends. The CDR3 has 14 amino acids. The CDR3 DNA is TGTGCCAGTAGTAGAGGGACACCTCTAGGCGAGCAGTACTTC. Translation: CASSRGTPLGEQYF. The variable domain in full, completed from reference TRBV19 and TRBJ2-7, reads DGGITQSPKYLFRKEGQNVTLSCEQNLNHDAMYWYRQDPGQGLRLIYYSQIVNDFQKGDIAEGYSVSREKKESFPLTVTSAQKNPTAFYLCASSRGTPLGEQYFGPGTRLTVT.

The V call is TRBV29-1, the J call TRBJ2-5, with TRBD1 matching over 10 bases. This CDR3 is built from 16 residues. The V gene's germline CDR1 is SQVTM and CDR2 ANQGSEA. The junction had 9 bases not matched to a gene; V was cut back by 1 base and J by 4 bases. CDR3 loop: CSVEGYWDRGRETQYF. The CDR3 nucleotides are TGCAGCGTTGAAGGGTATTGGGACAGGGGACGAGAGACCCAGTACTTC.

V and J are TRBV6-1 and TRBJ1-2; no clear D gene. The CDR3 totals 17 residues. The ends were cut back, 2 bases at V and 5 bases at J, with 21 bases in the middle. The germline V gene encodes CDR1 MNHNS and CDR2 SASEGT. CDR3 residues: CASSEMEGAVWKYGYTF. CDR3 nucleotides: TGTGCCAGCAGTGAAATGGAGGGCGCGGTATGGAAATATGGCTACACCTTC.

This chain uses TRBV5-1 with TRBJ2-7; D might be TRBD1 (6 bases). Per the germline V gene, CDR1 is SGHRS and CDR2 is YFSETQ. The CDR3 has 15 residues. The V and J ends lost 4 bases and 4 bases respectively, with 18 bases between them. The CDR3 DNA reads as TGCGCCAGCAGCGGAAACACAGGGTCCATTTACGAGCAGTACTTC. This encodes CASSGNTGSIYEQYF.

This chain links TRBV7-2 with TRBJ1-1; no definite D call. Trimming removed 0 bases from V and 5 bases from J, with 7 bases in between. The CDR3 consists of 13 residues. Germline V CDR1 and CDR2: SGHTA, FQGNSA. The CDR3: CASSLASETEAFF. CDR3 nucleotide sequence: TGTGCCAGCAGCTTAGCCAGTGAAACTGAAGCTTTCTTT.

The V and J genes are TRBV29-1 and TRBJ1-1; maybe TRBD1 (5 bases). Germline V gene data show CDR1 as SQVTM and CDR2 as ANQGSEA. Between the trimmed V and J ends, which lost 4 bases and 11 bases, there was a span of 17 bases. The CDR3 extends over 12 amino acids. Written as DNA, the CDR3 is TGCAGCGTTGTTGGGGGGGGAAGAGAGGCTTTCTTT. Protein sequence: CSVVGGGREAFF. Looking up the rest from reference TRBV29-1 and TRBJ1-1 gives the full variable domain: SAVISQKPSRDICQRGTSLTIQCQVDSQVTMMFWYRQQPGQSLTLIATANQGSEATYESGFVIDKFPISRPNLTFSTLTVSNMSPEDSSIYLCSVVGGGREAFFGQGTRLTVV.

The CDR3 here is CASSKSRGLHEQYF. The CDR3 DNA reads TGTGCCAGCAGCAAGAGCAGGGGGCTCCACGAGCAGTACTTC. The chain links TRBV11-3 to TRBJ2-7; 8 bases line up with TRBD1. Losses at the gene ends were 5 bases for V and 5 bases for J; bases not matched to a gene: 8. The CDR3 length is 14 residues. Germline V CDR1 and CDR2: SGHNT, YENEEA.

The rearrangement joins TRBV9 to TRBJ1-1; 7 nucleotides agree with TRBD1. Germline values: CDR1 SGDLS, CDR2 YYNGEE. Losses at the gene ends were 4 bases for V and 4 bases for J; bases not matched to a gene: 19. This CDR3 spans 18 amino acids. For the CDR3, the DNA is TGTGCCAGCAGCAGATCGGACAGGCTGGGGTATATGGGCACTGAAGCTTTCTTT. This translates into CASSRSDRLGYMGTEAFF. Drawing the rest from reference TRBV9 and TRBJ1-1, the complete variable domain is DSGVTQTPKHLITATGQRVTLRCSPRSGDLSVYWYQQSLDQGLQFLIQYYNGEERAKGNILERFSAQQFPDLHSELNLSSLELGDSALYFCASSRSDRLGYMGTEAFFGQGTRLTVV.

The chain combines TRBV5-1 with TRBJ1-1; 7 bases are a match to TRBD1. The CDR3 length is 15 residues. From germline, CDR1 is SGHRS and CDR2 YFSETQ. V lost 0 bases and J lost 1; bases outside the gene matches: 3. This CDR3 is CASSLEGAGNTEAFF. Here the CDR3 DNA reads TGCGCCAGCAGCTTGGAGGGGGCGGGGAACACTGAAGCTTTCTTT.

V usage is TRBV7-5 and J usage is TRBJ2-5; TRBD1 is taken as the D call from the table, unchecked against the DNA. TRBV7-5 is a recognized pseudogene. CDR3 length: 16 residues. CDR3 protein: CARSKHYRGRQETQYF. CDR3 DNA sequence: TGTGCCAGAAGTAAACACTACAGGGGTCGACAAGAGACCCAGTACTTC.

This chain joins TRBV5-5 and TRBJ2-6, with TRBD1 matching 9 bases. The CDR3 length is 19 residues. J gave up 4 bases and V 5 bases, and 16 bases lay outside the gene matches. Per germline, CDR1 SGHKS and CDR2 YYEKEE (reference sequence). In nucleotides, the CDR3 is TGTGCCAGCAGTTCTCCAGGGACAGGGCTAAACTTGGGGGCCAACGTCCTGACTTTC. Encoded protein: CASSSPGTGLNLGANVLTF.

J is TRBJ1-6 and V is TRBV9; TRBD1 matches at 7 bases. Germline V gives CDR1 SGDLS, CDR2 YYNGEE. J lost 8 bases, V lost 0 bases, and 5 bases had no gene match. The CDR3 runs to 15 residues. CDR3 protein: CASSVAEGADSPLHF. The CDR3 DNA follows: TGTGCCAGCAGCGTAGCTGAGGGGGCAGATTCACCCCTCCACTTT. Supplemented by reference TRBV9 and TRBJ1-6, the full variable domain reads DSGVTQTPKHLITATGQRVTLRCSPRSGDLSVYWYQQSLDQGLQFLIQYYNGEERAKGNILERFSAQQFPDLHSELNLSSLELGDSALYFCASSVAEGADSPLHFGNGTRLTVT.

The CDR3 sequence: CASSYGQGNSPLHF. For the CDR3, the DNA is TGTGCCAGCAGCTATGGACAGGGGAATTCACCCCTCCACTTT. The chain links TRBV3-1 (or the pseudogene TRBV3-2) to TRBJ1-6; 9 nucleotides line up with TRBD1. There are 14 residues in the CDR3. The V gene end was trimmed by 5 bases and the J gene end by 7 bases; junction bases not matched to a gene: 3. Germline values: CDR1 LGHDT, CDR2 YNNKEL (reference sequence).